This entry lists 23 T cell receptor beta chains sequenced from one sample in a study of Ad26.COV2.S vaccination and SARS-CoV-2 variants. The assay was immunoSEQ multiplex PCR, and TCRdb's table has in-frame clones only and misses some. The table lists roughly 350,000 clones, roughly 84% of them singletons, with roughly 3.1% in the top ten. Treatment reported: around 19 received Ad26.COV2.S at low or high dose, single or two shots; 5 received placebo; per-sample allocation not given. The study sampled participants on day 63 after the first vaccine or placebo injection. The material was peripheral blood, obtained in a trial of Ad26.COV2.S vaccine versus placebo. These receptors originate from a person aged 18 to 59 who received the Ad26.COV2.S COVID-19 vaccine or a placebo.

This chain's CDR3 is CATSDVRDSSNEQFF. The CDR3 DNA is TGTGCCACCAGTGACGTGAGGGATTCGTCGAATGAGCAGTTCTTC. This chain uses TRBV24-1 with TRBJ2-1, with D possibly matching TRBD2 (5 bases). CDR1 is KGHDR, CDR2 SFDVKD, per germline. The CDR3 spans 15 residues. V dropped 4 bases and J dropped 7 bases, with 16 bases sitting between them.

CDR3 sequence: CASSVVGQGFNEQFF. For the CDR3, the DNA is TGTGCCAGCAGCGTAGTGGGGCAGGGGTTCAATGAGCAGTTCTTC. The rearrangement joins TRBV9 to TRBJ2-1, with D possibly TRBD1 on 6 matching bases. In germline, CDR1 is SGDLS, CDR2 YYNGEE. The CDR3 runs to 15 residues. Trimming took off 0 bases at V and 6 bases at J, with 13 bases between the two ends.

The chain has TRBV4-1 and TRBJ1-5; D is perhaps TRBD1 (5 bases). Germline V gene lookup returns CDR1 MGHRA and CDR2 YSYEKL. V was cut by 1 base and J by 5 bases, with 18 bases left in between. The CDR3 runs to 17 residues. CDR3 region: CASSQVSRGLGYQPQHF. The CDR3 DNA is TGCGCCAGCAGCCAAGTAAGTAGGGGATTGGGCTATCAGCCCCAGCATTTT.

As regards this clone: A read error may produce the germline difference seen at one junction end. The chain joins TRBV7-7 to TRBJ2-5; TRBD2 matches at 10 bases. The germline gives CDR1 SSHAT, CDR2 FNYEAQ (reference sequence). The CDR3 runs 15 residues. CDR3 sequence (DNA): TGTGCTAGCAGCTTAGCGGGGGGCAGCCAAGAGACCCAGTACTTC. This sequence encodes CASSLAGGSQETQYF.

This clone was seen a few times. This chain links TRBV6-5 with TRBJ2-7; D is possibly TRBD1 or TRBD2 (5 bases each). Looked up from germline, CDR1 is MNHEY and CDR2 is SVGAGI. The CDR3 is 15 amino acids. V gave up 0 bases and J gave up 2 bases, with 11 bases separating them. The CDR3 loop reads CASSYSGGGTYEQYF. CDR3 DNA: TGTGCCAGCAGTTACTCGGGTGGGGGTACCTACGAGCAGTACTTC.

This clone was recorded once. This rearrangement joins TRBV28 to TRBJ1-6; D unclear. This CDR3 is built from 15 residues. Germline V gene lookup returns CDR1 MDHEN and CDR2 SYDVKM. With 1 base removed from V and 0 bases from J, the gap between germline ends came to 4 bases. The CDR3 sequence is CASSLYSSYNSPLHF. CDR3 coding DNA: TGTGCCAGCAGTTTATACAGCTCCTATAATTCACCCCTCCACTTT.

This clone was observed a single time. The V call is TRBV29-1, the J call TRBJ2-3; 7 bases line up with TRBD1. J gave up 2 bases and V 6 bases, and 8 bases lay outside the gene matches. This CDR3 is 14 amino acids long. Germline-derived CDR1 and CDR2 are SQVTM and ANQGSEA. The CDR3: CSVDPGGNTDTQYF. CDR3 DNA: TGCAGCGTCGACCCAGGGGGAAACACAGATACGCAGTATTTT.

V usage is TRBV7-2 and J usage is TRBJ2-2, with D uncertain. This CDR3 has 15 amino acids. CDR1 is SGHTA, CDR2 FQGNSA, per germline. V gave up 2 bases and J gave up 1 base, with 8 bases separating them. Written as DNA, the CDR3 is TGTGCCAGCAGCTTAAACTGGGGGAACACCGGGGAGCTGTTTTTT. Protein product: CASSLNWGNTGELFF.

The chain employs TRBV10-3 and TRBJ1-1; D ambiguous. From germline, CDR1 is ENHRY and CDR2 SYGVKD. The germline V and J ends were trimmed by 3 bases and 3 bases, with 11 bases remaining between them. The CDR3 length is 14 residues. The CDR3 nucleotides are TGTGCCATCAGTGAAACGAGGGATTACACTGAAGCTTTCTTT. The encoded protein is CAISETRDYTEAFF.

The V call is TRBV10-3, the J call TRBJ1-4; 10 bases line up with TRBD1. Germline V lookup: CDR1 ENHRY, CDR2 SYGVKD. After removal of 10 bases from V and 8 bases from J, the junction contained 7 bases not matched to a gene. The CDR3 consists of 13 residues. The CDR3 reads CATSWTGGEKLFF. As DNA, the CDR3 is TGTGCCACTTCTTGGACAGGGGGGGAAAAACTGTTTTTT.

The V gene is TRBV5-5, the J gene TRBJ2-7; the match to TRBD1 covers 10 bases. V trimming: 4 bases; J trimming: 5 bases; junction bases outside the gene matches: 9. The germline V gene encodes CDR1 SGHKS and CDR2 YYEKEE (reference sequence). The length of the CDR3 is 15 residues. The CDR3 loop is CASSRMGQGFNEQYF. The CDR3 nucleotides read TGTGCCAGCAGCCGGATGGGACAGGGGTTCAACGAGCAGTACTTC.

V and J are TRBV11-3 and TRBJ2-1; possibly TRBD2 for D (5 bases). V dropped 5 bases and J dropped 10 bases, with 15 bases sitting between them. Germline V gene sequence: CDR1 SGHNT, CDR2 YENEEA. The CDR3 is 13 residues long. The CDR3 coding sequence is TGTGCCAGCAGCCCACCGAGGAGCGGAGAGCAGTTCTTC. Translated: CASSPPRSGEQFF.

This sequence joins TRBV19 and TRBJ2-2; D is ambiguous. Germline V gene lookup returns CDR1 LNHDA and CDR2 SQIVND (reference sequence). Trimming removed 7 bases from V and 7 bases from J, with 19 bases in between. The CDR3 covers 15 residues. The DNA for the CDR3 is TGTGCCAGTACCATAGGAGCACAGCTGGTCGGGGAGCTGTTTTTT. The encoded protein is CASTIGAQLVGELFF.

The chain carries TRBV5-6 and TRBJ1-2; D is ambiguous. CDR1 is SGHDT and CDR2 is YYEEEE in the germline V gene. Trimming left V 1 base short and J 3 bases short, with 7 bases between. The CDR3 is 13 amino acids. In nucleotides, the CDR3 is TGTGCCAGCAGCTTGAGAACAGACTATGGCTACACCTTC. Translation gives CASSLRTDYGYTF.

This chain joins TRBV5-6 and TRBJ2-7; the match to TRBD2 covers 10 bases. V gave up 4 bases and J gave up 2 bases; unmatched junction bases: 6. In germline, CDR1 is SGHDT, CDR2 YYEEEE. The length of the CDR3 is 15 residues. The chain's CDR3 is CASSPLAGVAYEQYF. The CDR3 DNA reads TGTGCCAGCAGCCCCCTAGCGGGGGTGGCCTACGAGCAGTACTTC.

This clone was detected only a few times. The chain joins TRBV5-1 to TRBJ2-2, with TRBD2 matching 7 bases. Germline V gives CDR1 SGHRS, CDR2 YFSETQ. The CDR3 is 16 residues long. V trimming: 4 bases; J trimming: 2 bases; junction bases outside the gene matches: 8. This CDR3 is CASSPPGLTNTGELFF. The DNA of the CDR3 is TGCGCCAGCAGCCCGCCGGGACTAACTAACACCGGGGAGCTGTTTTTT.

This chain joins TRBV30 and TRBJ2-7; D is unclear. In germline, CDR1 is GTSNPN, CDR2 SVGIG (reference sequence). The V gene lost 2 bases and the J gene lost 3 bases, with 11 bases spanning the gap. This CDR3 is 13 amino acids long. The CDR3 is CAWSLEFDYEQYF. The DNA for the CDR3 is TGTGCCTGGAGTTTGGAATTTGACTACGAGCAGTACTTC.

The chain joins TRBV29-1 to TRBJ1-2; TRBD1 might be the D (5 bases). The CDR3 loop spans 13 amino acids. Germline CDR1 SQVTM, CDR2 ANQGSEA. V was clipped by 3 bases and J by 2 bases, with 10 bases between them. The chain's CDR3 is CSVDSGSNYGYTF. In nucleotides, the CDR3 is TGCAGCGTTGATTCAGGGTCAAACTATGGCTACACCTTC.

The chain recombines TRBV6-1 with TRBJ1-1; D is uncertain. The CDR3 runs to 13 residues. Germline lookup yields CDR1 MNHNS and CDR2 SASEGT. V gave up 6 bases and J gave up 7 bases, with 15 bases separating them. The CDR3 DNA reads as TGTGCCAGCAGCCCGACTCAAAAGGGTGAAGCTTTCTTT. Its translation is CASSPTQKGEAFF.

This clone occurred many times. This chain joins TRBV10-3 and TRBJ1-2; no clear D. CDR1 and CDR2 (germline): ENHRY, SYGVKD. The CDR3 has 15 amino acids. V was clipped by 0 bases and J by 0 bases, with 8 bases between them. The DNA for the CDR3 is TGTGCCATCAGTGAGTCGGAACTAGCTAACTATGGCTACACCTTC. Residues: CAISESELANYGYTF.

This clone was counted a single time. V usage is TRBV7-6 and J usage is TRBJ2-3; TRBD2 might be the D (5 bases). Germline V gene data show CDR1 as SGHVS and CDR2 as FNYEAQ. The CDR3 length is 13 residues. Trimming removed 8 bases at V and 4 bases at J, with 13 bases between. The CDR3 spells CASGLPRADTQYF. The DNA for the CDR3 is TGTGCCAGCGGACTCCCCCGTGCAGATACGCAGTATTTT.

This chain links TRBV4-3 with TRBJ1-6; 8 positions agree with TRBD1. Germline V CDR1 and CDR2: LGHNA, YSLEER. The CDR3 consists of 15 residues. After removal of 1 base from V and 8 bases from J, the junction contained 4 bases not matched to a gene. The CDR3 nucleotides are TGCGCCAGCAGCCAAGGTCAGGGGGCTTATTCACCCCTCCACTTT. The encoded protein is CASSQGQGAYSPLHF.

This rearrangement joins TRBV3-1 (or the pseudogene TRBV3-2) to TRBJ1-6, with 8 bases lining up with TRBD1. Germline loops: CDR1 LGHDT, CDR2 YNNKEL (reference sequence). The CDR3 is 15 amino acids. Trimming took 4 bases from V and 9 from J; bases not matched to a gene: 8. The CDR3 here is CASSRGTGRPSPLHF. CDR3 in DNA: TGTGCCAGCAGCCGAGGGACAGGACGGCCTTCACCCCTCCACTTT.